A selection of T cell receptor beta chains follows, all from one sample in a study of T cells in Graves' hyperthyroidism and ophthalmopathy. MiXCR, run by TCRdb on the multiplex PCR reads, gives a single entry per CDR3 protein. The sample contains 560,000 or so distinct CDR3 sequences, about 20% of which appear only once. The sequencing input was blood. The origin of the receptors is a man in his forties with Graves' ophthalmopathy. CDR3s include the opening cysteine and the closing phenylalanine or tryptophan.

V gene	J gene	CDR3 protein
TRBV20-1	TRBJ2-5	CSASPWTSGNKETQYF
TRBV7-9	TRBJ2-2	CASSATTARTGELFF
TRBV20-1	TRBJ2-7	CSASPTGGYEQYF
TRBV12-3/TRBV12-4	TRBJ2-2	CASSLRRTRTGELFF
TRBV18	TRBJ2-7	CASSPPSRTYEQYF
TRBV3-1	TRBJ2-4	CASSPRRQGNIQYF
TRBV20-1	TRBJ2-5	CSASRTSGGAGETQYF
TRBV6-1	TRBJ2-7	CASSLGQGGIYEQYF
TRBV19	TRBJ1-2	CAIRDRGYGYTF
TRBV5-1	TRBJ2-2	CASSPLSPSSNTGELFF
TRBV20-1	TRBJ2-1	CSASLKATNASKRAMTKQFF
TRBV5-1	TRBJ1-2	CASSLRFEGDGYTF
TRBV20-1	TRBJ2-1	CSAEPGLGYNEQFF
TRBV7-9	TRBJ2-1	CASSPPPATTGNEQFF
TRBV7-9	TRBJ2-3	CASRSDRGTDTQYF
TRBV24-1	TRBJ2-1	CATTGTGPHEQFF
TRBV7-2	TRBJ1-2	CASSTRQGPYGYTF
TRBV14	TRBJ2-5	CASSQSNGGTQYF
TRBV27	TRBJ2-2	CASSLALADTGEPFF
TRBV7-7	TRBJ1-1	CASSLGRGYGDSKNTEAFF
TRBV3-1	TRBJ1-4	CASSQATGLAEKLFF
TRBV20-1	TRBJ2-3	CSANSGRGNTDAQYF
TRBV20-1	TRBJ2-1	CSARDFGGPVNEQFF
TRBV7-3	TRBJ2-3	CASSPVAGDPSTDTQYF
TRBV4-2	TRBJ2-3	CASSQDGDHTQYF
TRBV12-3/TRBV12-4	TRBJ2-5	CASSLASGGLQETQYF
TRBV20-1	TRBJ2-1	CSARDRTSGRNEQFF
TRBV10-3	TRBJ2-1	CAIRGGQHNEQFF
TRBV2	TRBJ1-2	CASSESGQGVFAGYTF
TRBV4-2	TRBJ2-5	CASSQGYGQGETQYF
TRBV27	TRBJ1-6	CASSLSMERHSPLHF
TRBV9	TRBJ2-1	CASSSGSLNEQFF
TRBV19	TRBJ1-1	CASSTNSLMNTEAFF
TRBV5-1	TRBJ2-2	CASSSGFSGHTGELFF
TRBV14	TRBJ2-5	CASSQDLRGSQETQYF
TRBV6-1	TRBJ2-1	CASRRAGGPYNEQFF
TRBV30	TRBJ2-7	CAWRIPGQSSYEQYF
TRBV24-1	TRBJ1-5	CATKGQGDNQPQHF
TRBV19	TRBJ2-3	CASSMSSGASTDTQYF
TRBV5-1	TRBJ2-2	CASSPGNSGTGELFF
TRBV20-1	TRBJ1-1	CSAKGGMNTEAFF
TRBV5-1	TRBJ2-1	CAGSPGYNEQFF
TRBV27	TRBJ1-6	CASSRRSLRDSSSYNSPLHF
TRBV5-8	TRBJ2-7	CASTKDTGRREQYF
TRBV9	TRBJ1-1	CASSTLNTEAFF
TRBV30	TRBJ1-5	CAWQQGALSQPQHF
TRBV5-1	TRBJ2-1	CASSLGGRSGNEQFF
TRBV20-1	TRBJ2-3	CSARESESSTDTQYF
TRBV28	TRBJ2-3	CASSPPQGYGQYF
TRBV28	TRBJ2-5	CASSLLGGLETQYF
TRBV28	TRBJ1-6	CASGAYEPNNSPLHF
TRBV4-2	TRBJ2-1	CASSPSGRNVEQFF
TRBV7-2	TRBJ2-2	CASSLVVAGGPGTGELFF
TRBV4-3	TRBJ1-1	CASSAGVANTEAFF